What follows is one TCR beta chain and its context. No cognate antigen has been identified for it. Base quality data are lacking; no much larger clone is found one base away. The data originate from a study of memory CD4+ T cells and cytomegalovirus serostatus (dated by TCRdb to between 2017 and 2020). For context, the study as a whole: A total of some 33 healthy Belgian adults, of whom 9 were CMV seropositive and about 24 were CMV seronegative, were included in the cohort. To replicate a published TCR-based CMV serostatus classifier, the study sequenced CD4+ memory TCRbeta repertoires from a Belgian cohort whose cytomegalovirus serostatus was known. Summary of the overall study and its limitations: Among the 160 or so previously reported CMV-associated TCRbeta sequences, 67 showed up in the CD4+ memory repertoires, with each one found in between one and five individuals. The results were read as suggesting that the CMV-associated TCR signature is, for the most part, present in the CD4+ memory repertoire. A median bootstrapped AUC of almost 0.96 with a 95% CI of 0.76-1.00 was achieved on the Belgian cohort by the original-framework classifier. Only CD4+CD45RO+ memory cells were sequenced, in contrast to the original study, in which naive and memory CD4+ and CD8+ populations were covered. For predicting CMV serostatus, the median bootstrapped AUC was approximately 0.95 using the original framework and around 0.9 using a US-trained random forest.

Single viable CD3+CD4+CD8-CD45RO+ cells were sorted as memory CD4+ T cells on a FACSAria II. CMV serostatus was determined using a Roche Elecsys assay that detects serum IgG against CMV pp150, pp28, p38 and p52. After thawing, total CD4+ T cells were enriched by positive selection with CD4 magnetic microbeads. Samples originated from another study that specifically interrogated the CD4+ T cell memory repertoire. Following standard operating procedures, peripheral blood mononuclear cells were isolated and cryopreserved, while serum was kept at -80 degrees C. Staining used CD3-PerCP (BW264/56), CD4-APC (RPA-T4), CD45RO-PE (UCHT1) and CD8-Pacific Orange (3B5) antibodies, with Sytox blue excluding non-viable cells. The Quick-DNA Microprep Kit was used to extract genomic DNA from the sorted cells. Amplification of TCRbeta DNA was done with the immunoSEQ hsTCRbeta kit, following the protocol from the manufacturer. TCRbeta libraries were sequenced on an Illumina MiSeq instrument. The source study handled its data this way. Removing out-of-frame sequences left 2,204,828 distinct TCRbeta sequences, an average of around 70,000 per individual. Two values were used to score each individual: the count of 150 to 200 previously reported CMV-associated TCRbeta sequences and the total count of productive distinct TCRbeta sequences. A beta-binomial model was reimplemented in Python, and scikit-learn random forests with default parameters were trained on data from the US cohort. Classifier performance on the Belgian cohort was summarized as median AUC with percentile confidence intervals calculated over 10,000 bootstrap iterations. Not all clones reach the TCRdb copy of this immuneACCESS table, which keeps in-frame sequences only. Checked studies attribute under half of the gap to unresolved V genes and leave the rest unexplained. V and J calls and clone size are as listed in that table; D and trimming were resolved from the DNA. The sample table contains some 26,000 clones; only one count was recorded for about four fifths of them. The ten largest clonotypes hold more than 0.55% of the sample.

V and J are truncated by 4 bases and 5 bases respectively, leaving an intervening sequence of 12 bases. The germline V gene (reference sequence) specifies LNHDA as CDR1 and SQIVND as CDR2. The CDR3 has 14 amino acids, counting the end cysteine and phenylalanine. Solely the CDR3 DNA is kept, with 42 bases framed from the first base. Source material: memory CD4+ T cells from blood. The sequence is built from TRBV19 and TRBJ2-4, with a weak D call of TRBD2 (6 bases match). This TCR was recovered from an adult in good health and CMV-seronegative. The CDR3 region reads CASSNPGLENIQYF. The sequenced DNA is TGTGCCAGTAGTAACCCGGGACTCGAAAACATTCAGTACTTC.